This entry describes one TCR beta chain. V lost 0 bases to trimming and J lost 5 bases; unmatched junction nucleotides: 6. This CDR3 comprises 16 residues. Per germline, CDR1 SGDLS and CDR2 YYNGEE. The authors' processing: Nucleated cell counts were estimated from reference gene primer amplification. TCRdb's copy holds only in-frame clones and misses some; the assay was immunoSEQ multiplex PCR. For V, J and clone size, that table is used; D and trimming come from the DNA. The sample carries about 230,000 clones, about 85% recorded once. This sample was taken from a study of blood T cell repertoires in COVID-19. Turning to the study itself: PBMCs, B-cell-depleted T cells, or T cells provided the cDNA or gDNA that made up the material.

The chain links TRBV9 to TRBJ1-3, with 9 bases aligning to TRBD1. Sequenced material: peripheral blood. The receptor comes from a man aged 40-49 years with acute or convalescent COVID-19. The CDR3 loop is CASSVEGTGLRNTIYF. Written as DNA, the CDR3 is TGTGCCAGCAGCGTAGAAGGGACAGGGCTAAGAAACACCATATATTTT.